The entry that follows covers one T cell receptor beta chain sequence. This sample is part of a study of T cell responses to AZD1222 COVID-19 vaccine. Using immunoSEQ multiplex PCR, the repertoire was profiled, and TCRdb retains in-frame clones only, with some absent. Altogether 100,000 to 120,000 clones are present, approximately 94% being singletons, with the ten largest covering 2.9%. This CDR3 has 15 residues. V gave up 0 bases and J gave up 4 bases, with 10 bases separating them. Germline CDR1 and CDR2: LGHNA and YNFKEQ. Second doses that came at about 4 or about 12 weeks were put together. The sample was peripheral blood, taken 28 days after the second AZD1222 dose. V is TRBV4-2 and J is TRBJ1-5, with D hard to call. This receptor was obtained from an adult who received the AZD1222 COVID-19 vaccine. The CDR3 sequence is CASSQDRAGNQPQHF. In DNA form, the CDR3 reads TGTGCCAGCAGCCAAGATCGGGCGGGGAATCAGCCCCAGCATTTT.